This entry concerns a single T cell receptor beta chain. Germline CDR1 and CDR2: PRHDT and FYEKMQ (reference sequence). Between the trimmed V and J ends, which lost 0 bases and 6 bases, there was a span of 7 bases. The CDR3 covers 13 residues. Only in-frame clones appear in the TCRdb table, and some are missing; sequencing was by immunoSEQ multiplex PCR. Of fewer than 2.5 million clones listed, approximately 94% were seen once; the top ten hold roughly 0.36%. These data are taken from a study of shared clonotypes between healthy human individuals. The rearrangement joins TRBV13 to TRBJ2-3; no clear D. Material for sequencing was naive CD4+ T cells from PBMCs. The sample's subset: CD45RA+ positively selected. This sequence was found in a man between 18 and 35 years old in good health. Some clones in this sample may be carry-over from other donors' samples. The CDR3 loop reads CASSLGLKDTQYF. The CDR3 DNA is TGTGCCAGCAGCTTAGGGCTGAAGGATACGCAGTATTTT.